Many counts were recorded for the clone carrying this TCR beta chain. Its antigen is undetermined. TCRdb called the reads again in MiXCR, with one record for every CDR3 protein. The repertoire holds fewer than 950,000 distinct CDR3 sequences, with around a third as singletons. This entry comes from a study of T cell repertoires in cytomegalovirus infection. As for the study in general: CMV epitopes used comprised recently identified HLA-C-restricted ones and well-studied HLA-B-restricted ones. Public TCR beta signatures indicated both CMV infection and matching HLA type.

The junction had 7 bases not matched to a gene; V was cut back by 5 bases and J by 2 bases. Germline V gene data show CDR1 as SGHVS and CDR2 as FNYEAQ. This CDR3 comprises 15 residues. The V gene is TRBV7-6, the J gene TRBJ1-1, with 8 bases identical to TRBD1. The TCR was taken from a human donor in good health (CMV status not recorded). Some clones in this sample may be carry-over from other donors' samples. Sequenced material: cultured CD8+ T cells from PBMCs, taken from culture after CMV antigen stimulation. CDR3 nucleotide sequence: TGTGCCAGCAGCACCCCGGGACAGGCAAACACTGAAGCTTTCTTT. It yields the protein CASSTPGQANTEAFF.